This is a list of T cell receptor beta chains from one sample in a study of CD8+CD57+ T cells in acquired aplastic anemia. TCRdb analysed the reads with MiXCR anew, one entry per CDR3 protein. The table has 150,000 to 200,000 distinct CDR3 sequences, about 50% seen once. The sample taken for sequencing was sorted CD4+, CD8+, or CD8+CD57+ T cells (not recorded which) from PBMCs. These receptor sequences come from a human donor with aplastic anemia. Each CDR3 is given with its conserved first and last residue. A D gene is named only where the DNA matches it firmly. Clone size is not always given. Where it is, it says once, few, many or a class for expanded clones.

J gene: TRBJ1-2
D gene: -
V gene: TRBV7-8
clone size: many
CDR3 DNA: TGTGCCAGCAGCTTAGGGAGGGGGGAAGATGGCTACACCTTC
CDR3 protein: CASSLGRGEDGYTF

J gene: TRBJ1-2
D gene: -
V gene: TRBV20-1
clone size: -
CDR3 DNA: TGCAGTGCTAGAGAGACCTCCTCCTATGGCTACACCTTC
CDR3 protein: CSARETSSYGYTF

J gene: TRBJ1-5
D gene: TRBD1
V gene: TRBV7-2
clone size: many
CDR3 DNA: TGTGCCAGCAGCTCGTGGACAGGTAGCAATCAGCCCCAGCATTTT
CDR3 protein: CASSSWTGSNQPQHF

J gene: TRBJ2-3
D gene: -
V gene: TRBV6-5
clone size: -
CDR3 DNA: TGTGCCAGCAGTTACGGCAGGGCTACGCAGTATTTT
CDR3 protein: CASSYGRATQYF

J gene: TRBJ2-7
D gene: -
V gene: TRBV7-9
clone size: -
CDR3 DNA: TGTGCCAGCAGGAACAGGTTATACGAGCAGTACTTC
CDR3 protein: CASRNRLYEQYF

J gene: TRBJ2-3
D gene: TRBD2
V gene: TRBV2
clone size: once
CDR3 DNA: TGTGCCAGCAGTGAAGGCGGGGGAGCTAATACGCAGTATTTT
CDR3 protein: CASSEGGGANTQYF

J gene: TRBJ1-1
D gene: TRBD1
V gene: TRBV18
clone size: -
CDR3 DNA: TGTGCCAGCTCACCTATTGACAGGGGGATCATGAACACTGGAGCTTTCTTT
CDR3 protein: CASSPIDRGIMNTGAFF

J gene: TRBJ1-3
D gene: TRBD1
V gene: TRBV20-1
clone size: many
CDR3 DNA: TGCAGTGCTAGTAGACAGGGTCCCACCATATATTTT
CDR3 protein: CSASRQGPTIYF

J gene: TRBJ1-6
D gene: TRBD1
V gene: TRBV6-5
clone size: few
CDR3 DNA: TGTGCCAGCAGTTCGGGACAGGAGAATTCACCCCTCCACTTT
CDR3 protein: CASSSGQENSPLHF

J gene: TRBJ1-5
D gene: -
V gene: TRBV10-3
clone size: -
CDR3 DNA: TGTGCCATCAGTGAGGACAGCGATAGCAATCAGCCCCAGCATTTT
CDR3 protein: CAISEDSDSNQPQHF

J gene: TRBJ1-1
D gene: -
V gene: TRBV10-3
clone size: many
CDR3 DNA: TGTGCCATCAGTGAGTCCCCCGGGACTGAAGCTTTCTTT
CDR3 protein: CAISESPGTEAFF

J gene: TRBJ1-2
D gene: -
V gene: TRBV6-5
clone size: few
CDR3 DNA: TGTGCCAGCAGTTACGGCCGGAACTATGGCTACACCTTC
CDR3 protein: CASSYGRNYGYTF

J gene: TRBJ1-5
D gene: -
V gene: TRBV24-1
clone size: -
CDR3 DNA: TGTGCCACCAGTGATCGAGGTGGACAGCCCCAGCATTTT
CDR3 protein: CATSDRGGQPQHF

J gene: TRBJ1-3
D gene: TRBD1
V gene: TRBV14
clone size: once
CDR3 DNA: TGTGCCAGCAGCCGGACAGGGGCTGGAAACACCATATATTTT
CDR3 protein: CASSRTGAGNTIYF

J gene: TRBJ1-2
D gene: -
V gene: TRBV19
clone size: few
CDR3 DNA: TGTGCCAGTAGTACCTCTACAGCTAACTATGGCTACACCTTC
CDR3 protein: CASSTSTANYGYTF

J gene: TRBJ2-7
D gene: -
V gene: TRBV29-1
clone size: many
CDR3 DNA: TGCAGCGTTGCCCTCCTTTACGAGCAGTACTTC
CDR3 protein: CSVALLYEQYF

J gene: TRBJ2-2
D gene: -
V gene: TRBV10-1
clone size: -
CDR3 DNA: TGCGCCAACCCAGGGGGGGCCGGGGAGGGGACCGGGGAGCTGTTTTTT
CDR3 protein: CANPGGAGEGTGELFF

J gene: TRBJ2-7
D gene: TRBD1
V gene: TRBV7-9
clone size: -
CDR3 DNA: TGTGCCAGCAGCCCCTGGACAGGGCGCTACGAGCAGTACTTC
CDR3 protein: CASSPWTGRYEQYF

J gene: TRBJ2-7
D gene: TRBD2
V gene: TRBV7-2
clone size: -
CDR3 DNA: TGTGCCAGCACCCGCGCGGGGGGCTACGAGCAGTACTTC
CDR3 protein: CASTRAGGYEQYF

J gene: TRBJ2-7
D gene: -
V gene: TRBV4-2
clone size: -
CDR3 DNA: TGTGCCAGCAGCCATAGCTACTCCTACGAGCAGTACTTC
CDR3 protein: CASSHSYSYEQYF

J gene: TRBJ2-7
D gene: -
V gene: TRBV5-6
clone size: many
CDR3 DNA: TGTGCCAGCAGCTTGGGGACACCACCCTACGAGCAGTACTTC
CDR3 protein: CASSLGTPPYEQYF

J gene: TRBJ2-2
D gene: -
V gene: TRBV24-1
clone size: few
CDR3 DNA: TGTGCCACCATGGACAGCCCGAACACCGGGGAGCTGTTTTTT
CDR3 protein: CATMDSPNTGELFF

J gene: TRBJ1-2
D gene: -
V gene: TRBV7-9
clone size: few
CDR3 DNA: TGTGCCAGCAGCTTAGGCCTTCTGGAAATCGGCTACACCTTC
CDR3 protein: CASSLGLLEIGYTF

J gene: TRBJ1-5
D gene: TRBD1
V gene: TRBV20-1
clone size: -
CDR3 DNA: TGCAGTGCGTCCGGGACAGAGTATAGCAATCAGCCCCAGCATTTT
CDR3 protein: CSASGTEYSNQPQHF

J gene: TRBJ1-6
D gene: TRBD1
V gene: TRBV11-1
clone size: -
CDR3 DNA: TGTGCCAGCATCCGCGGGTGGGACAGCAGCTATAATTCACCCCTCCACTTT
CDR3 protein: CASIRGWDSSYNSPLHF

J gene: TRBJ2-1
D gene: TRBD2
V gene: TRBV5-4
clone size: -
CDR3 DNA: TGTGCCAGCAGCTTGGCCTCGGGGACTAGCGGGGGCCGTGAGCAGTTCTTC
CDR3 protein: CASSLASGTSGGREQFF

J gene: TRBJ1-2
D gene: -
V gene: TRBV15
clone size: -
CDR3 DNA: TGTGCCACCAGCAGCCTCGGACCCCCGGGTGGCTACACCTTC
CDR3 protein: CATSSLGPPGGYTF

J gene: TRBJ2-5
D gene: TRBD2
V gene: TRBV9
clone size: many
CDR3 DNA: TGTGCCAGCAGCCTCGCCGGGGGGGCAAAAGAGACCCAGTACTTC
CDR3 protein: CASSLAGGAKETQYF

J gene: TRBJ1-6
D gene: -
V gene: TRBV6-8
clone size: many
CDR3 DNA: TGTGCCAGCAGGGGGGCAGTCTCCTCACCCCTCCACTTT
CDR3 protein: CASRGAVSSPLHF

J gene: TRBJ2-6
D gene: -
V gene: TRBV2
clone size: -
CDR3 DNA: TGTGCCAGCAGCGTGACGCAGACTGGGGCCAACGTCCTGACTTTC
CDR3 protein: CASSVTQTGANVLTF

J gene: TRBJ2-3
D gene: TRBD2
V gene: TRBV27
clone size: few
CDR3 DNA: TGTGCCAGCAGTCCCCGCCCCGGCGGGGGGACCACAGATACGCAGTATTTT
CDR3 protein: CASSPRPGGGTTDTQYF

J gene: TRBJ1-1
D gene: TRBD1
V gene: TRBV2
clone size: once
CDR3 DNA: TGTGCCAGCGGACAGGGAAGATCGGACACTGAAGCTTTCTTT
CDR3 protein: CASGQGRSDTEAFF

J gene: TRBJ1-5
D gene: -
V gene: TRBV12-3/TRBV12-4
clone size: many
CDR3 DNA: TGTGCCAGCAGTCTACAGGGTAATAGCAATCAGCCCCAGCATTTT
CDR3 protein: CASSLQGNSNQPQHF

J gene: TRBJ2-5
D gene: TRBD2
V gene: TRBV9
clone size: many
CDR3 DNA: TGTGCCAGCAGCGTAGCAGCGGGGGGGCGGGAGACCCAGTACTTC
CDR3 protein: CASSVAAGGRETQYF

J gene: TRBJ2-7
D gene: -
V gene: TRBV6-2/TRBV6-3
clone size: many
CDR3 DNA: TGTGCCAGCAGTTCCCAGGGTTTTGAGCAGTACTTC
CDR3 protein: CASSSQGFEQYF

J gene: TRBJ1-2
D gene: -
V gene: TRBV3-1
clone size: -
CDR3 DNA: TGTGCCAGCAGCCGTTTTGGGGGGCGCGACTATGGCTACACCTTC
CDR3 protein: CASSRFGGRDYGYTF

J gene: TRBJ1-6
D gene: TRBD1
V gene: TRBV5-4
clone size: -
CDR3 DNA: TGTGCCAGCAGCTTATACAGGGGGCAGGATTCACCCCTCCACTTT
CDR3 protein: CASSLYRGQDSPLHF

J gene: TRBJ2-1
D gene: TRBD2
V gene: TRBV7-3
clone size: -
CDR3 DNA: TGTGCCAGCAGCTTAAGGGGCTTGGCGGGAGATAATGAGCAGTTCTTC
CDR3 protein: CASSLRGLAGDNEQFF

J gene: TRBJ2-5
D gene: -
V gene: TRBV2
clone size: -
CDR3 DNA: TGTGCCAGCAGTCTGCAGGGCGTAGAGACCCAGTACTTC
CDR3 protein: CASSLQGVETQYF

J gene: TRBJ2-7
D gene: -
V gene: TRBV2
clone size: many
CDR3 DNA: TGTGCCAGCAGCCCGGGACTGGTCTCCTACGAGCAGTACTTC
CDR3 protein: CASSPGLVSYEQYF

J gene: TRBJ2-7
D gene: -
V gene: TRBV10-3
clone size: -
CDR3 DNA: TGTGCCATCAAGAATACAGGGAATTACGAGCAGTACTTC
CDR3 protein: CAIKNTGNYEQYF

J gene: TRBJ1-1
D gene: -
V gene: TRBV19
clone size: -
CDR3 DNA: TGTGCCAGTAGTATCGGGGAACGAGGGAGCACTGAAGCTTTCTTT
CDR3 protein: CASSIGERGSTEAFF

J gene: TRBJ1-6
D gene: TRBD1
V gene: TRBV6-1
clone size: many
CDR3 DNA: TGTGCCAGCACCAGTCGACAGGGCGTTCCGGCCCTCCACTTT
CDR3 protein: CASTSRQGVPALHF

J gene: TRBJ2-2
D gene: TRBD2
V gene: TRBV20-1
clone size: -
CDR3 DNA: TGCAGTGCTTGGACCTCAGCGGGGGCGGACACCGGGGAGCTGTTTTTT
CDR3 protein: CSAWTSAGADTGELFF

J gene: TRBJ2-1
D gene: -
V gene: TRBV19
clone size: -
CDR3 DNA: TGTGCCAGTAGTAAGACTCTGAGCCTTGGAGAGCAGTTCTTC
CDR3 protein: CASSKTLSLGEQFF

J gene: TRBJ1-2
D gene: TRBD1
V gene: TRBV20-1
clone size: many
CDR3 DNA: TGCAGTGCCGCCAGGGACAGGGAGATCTATGGCTACACCTTC
CDR3 protein: CSAARDREIYGYTF

J gene: TRBJ2-1
D gene: -
V gene: TRBV24-1
clone size: few
CDR3 DNA: TGTGCCACCAGTGACCTCCTTAATGAGCAGTTCTTC
CDR3 protein: CATSDLLNEQFF

J gene: TRBJ2-1
D gene: TRBD1
V gene: TRBV18
clone size: -
CDR3 DNA: TGTGCCAGCTCACCACCCGGGCAGGGGGCGCCCCATGAGCAGTTCTTC
CDR3 protein: CASSPPGQGAPHEQFF

J gene: TRBJ2-6
D gene: -
V gene: TRBV30
clone size: once
CDR3 DNA: TGTGCCTGGAGTAGCCACCCTGGGGCCAACGTCCTGACTTTC
CDR3 protein: CAWSSHPGANVLTF